This paragraph covers one T cell receptor (beta chain) sequence. This entry comes from a study of blood T cell repertoires in COVID-19. Study details: The study drew acute and convalescent COVID-19 samples from the United States, Italy and Spain. Sources were T cells, B-cell-depleted T cells, or PBMCs; the material itself was cDNA or gDNA.

Under the authors' procedure: Using reference gene primer amplification, nucleated cell counts were estimated. The method was immunoSEQ multiplex PCR; TCRdb's version includes in-frame clones alone and lacks a portion of them. V and J calls and clone size are copied from that table; D and trimming were computed from the DNA. The table shows about 170,000 clones, with 70% to 90% occurring only once. This CDR3 is 14 amino acids long. CDR1 WSHSY and CDR2 SAAADI come from the germline V gene. V lost 4 bases and J lost 5, with 15 bases in between. This receptor was identified in a woman older than 75 with COVID-19, enrolled during active disease. The sequenced material came from peripheral blood. The chain uses TRBV10-2 and TRBJ2-7, with D unclear. CDR3 sequence (DNA): TGCGCCAGCAGTGGGAGCAGCCTCAACAACGAGCAGTACTTC. It translates to CASSGSSLNNEQYF.